This paragraph reports one T cell receptor (beta chain). Its matching antigen is unknown. This entry belongs to a study of blood T cells in healthy people across ages. General observations from the study: Long-lived donors carried more naive CD4+ cells and greater diversity than aged donors.

A second PCR, run for 7 to 11 cycles, used a sample-barcoded 5' primer plus a J-beta primer mix. Each cDNA molecule carried a tag from a template-switch adaptor that contained 12 random nucleotides. In TCRdb, the 5' RACE reads were re-called with MiXCR into one record per CDR3 protein. The sample has about 1.5 million distinct CDR3 sequences, 42% seen once. Sequencing was done on a sample of blood. The receptor's source is a woman aged 18-29 years in good health.

The CDR3 spells CASSIGTRGGQYF. CDR3 bases: TGTGCCAGTAGTATCGGGACTAGAGGAGGGCAGTACTTC. The gene calls are TRBV19 and TRBJ2-4, with 8 bases fitting TRBD2. This CDR3 is 13 amino acids long. CDR1 LNHDA and CDR2 SQIVND come from the germline V gene (reference sequence). V was pared by 3 bases and J by 13 bases, with 8 bases of the junction left unmatched.